One sample yielded the 24 T cell receptor beta chains listed below, sequenced in a study of T cell repertoires in cytomegalovirus infection. TCRdb recomputed calls from the reads with MiXCR, one row per CDR3 protein. The sample has over 150,000 distinct CDR3 sequences; approximately 17% are singletons. Sequencing was performed on CD8+ T cells from PBMCs. The source is a human donor in good health (CMV status not recorded). Some clones in this sample may be carry-over from other donors' samples.

The sample holds a few counts of this clonotype. The rearrangement uses TRBV7-9 and TRBJ1-2; the D gene is possibly TRBD1 (5 bases). Germline V CDR1 and CDR2: SEHNR, FQNEAQ (reference sequence). This CDR3 has 14 residues. The ends were cut back, 6 bases at V and 4 bases at J, with 15 bases in the middle. CDR3: CASSTDRLFYGYTF. CDR3 sequence (DNA): TGTGCCAGCAGTACCGACAGACTTTTCTATGGCTACACCTTC.

The table lists this clonotype with a few counts. This chain links TRBV7-2 with TRBJ2-7, with 9 bases matching TRBD2. The germline V gene has CDR1 SGHTA and CDR2 FQGNSA. Trimming removed 5 bases from V and 5 bases from J; junction bases left unmatched: 10. The CDR3 consists of 15 residues. The chain's CDR3 is CASSTMLAGSDEQYF. For the CDR3, the DNA is TGTGCCAGCAGCACCATGCTAGCGGGGAGCGACGAGCAGTACTTC. Filled out from reference TRBV7-2 and TRBJ2-7, the complete variable domain reads GAGVSQSPSNKVTEKGKDVELRCDPISGHTALYWYRQSLGQGLEFLIYFQGNSAPDKSGLPSDRFSAERTGGSVSTLTIQRTQQEDSAVYLCASSTMLAGSDEQYFGPGTRLTVT.

This clonotype was detected only a few times. The chain couples TRBV25-1 to TRBJ2-4, with a possible D match to TRBD1 (5 bases). Germline V gene data show CDR1 as MGHDK and CDR2 as SYGVNS. The V end lost 2 bases, the J end lost 4 bases, and 15 bases lay between the germline ends. This CDR3 has 16 residues. CDR3 in DNA: TGTGCCAGCAGTGAAGGGGCAGGGAATGGGAAAAACATTCAGTACTTC. Translated: CASSEGAGNGKNIQYF.

This clonotype has just a few counts. V gene TRBV6-2 or TRBV6-3 combines with J gene TRBJ2-3, with D possibly TRBD1 on 6 matching bases. Germline-derived CDR1 and CDR2 are MNHEY and SVGEGT. V lost 2 bases and J 2 bases, leaving 17 bases between the germline ends. CDR3 length: 17 amino acids. In DNA, the CDR3 is TGTGCCAGCAGTTACGGGGGCAGTAACCCTTTCACAGATACGCAGTATTTT. Translated: CASSYGGSNPFTDTQYF.

The chain has TRBV7-6 and TRBJ1-4; 7 nucleotides match TRBD1. Germline values: CDR1 SGHVS, CDR2 FNYEAQ. CDR3 size: 18 residues. Germline trimming cut 1 base from V and 7 bases from J; bases unmatched to any gene: 15. The CDR3 nucleotides read TGTGCCAGCAGCTTAGGCGCTTTTCTAGGGGGCCAGGGTGAAAAACTGTTTTTT. Its translation is CASSLGAFLGGQGEKLFF. The variable domain in full, with the rest retrieved from reference TRBV7-6 and TRBJ1-4, is GAGVSQSPRYKVTKRGQDVALRCDPISGHVSLYWYRQALGQGPEFLTYFNYEAQQDKSGLPNDRFSAERPEGSISTLTIQRTEQRDSAMYRCASSLGAFLGGQGEKLFFGSGTQLSVL.

This chain connects TRBV29-1 to TRBJ2-5, with D possibly being TRBD2 (6 bases). Trimming took off 2 bases at V and 4 bases at J, with 17 bases between the two ends. Germline CDR1 is SQVTM and CDR2 is ANQGSEA. CDR3 size: 15 residues. CDR3 coding DNA: TGCAGCGTTGAACCGGGACCGGGGGAGATAGAGACCCAGTACTTC. It codes for CSVEPGPGEIETQYF.

The chain uses TRBV7-6 and TRBJ1-1; D gene ambiguous. Germline V gene sequence: CDR1 SGHVS, CDR2 FNYEAQ. V was trimmed by 5 bases and J by 1 base, leaving 26 bases between them. This CDR3 is built from 19 residues. DNA for the CDR3: TGTGCCAGCAGCCCGCGAAGAGTGGGCAGCTCTAGAAAGAACACTGAAGCTTTCTTT. As protein: CASSPRRVGSSRKNTEAFF.

This clonotype has only a few counts. The junction does not match germline at one end; this may be a read error. The chain carries TRBV7-9 and TRBJ2-7; D gene unclear. Germline values: CDR1 SEHNR, CDR2 FQNEAQ (reference sequence). The CDR3 totals 12 residues. The CDR3 DNA reads as TGTGCCAGCAGCATAGCCAACTACGAGCAGTACTTC. It translates to CASSIANYEQYF. The whole variable domain, filled in from reference TRBV7-9 and TRBJ2-7, reads DTGVSQNPRHKITKRGQNVTFRCDPISEHNRLYWYRQTLGQGPEFLTYFQNEAQLEKSRLLSDRFSAERPKGSFSTLEIQRTEQGDSAMYLCASSIANYEQYFGPGTRLTVT.

In this sample, this clonotype turned up a few times. The V and J genes are TRBV7-8 and TRBJ1-3; D may be TRBD1 (5 bases). Germline CDR1 is SGHVS and CDR2 is FQNEAQ. With 1 base removed from V and 0 bases from J, the gap between germline ends came to 10 bases. This CDR3 is 16 amino acids long. The CDR3 sequence: CASSLGSGSSGNTIYF. CDR3 in DNA: TGTGCCAGCAGCTTAGGATCAGGGAGCTCTGGAAACACCATATATTTT.

The chain carries TRBV7-9 and TRBJ2-1; 13 bases are shared with TRBD2. Germline V gene data show CDR1 as SEHNR and CDR2 as FQNEAQ (reference sequence). The CDR3 consists of 15 residues. V lost 5 bases to trimming and J lost 9 bases; unmatched junction nucleotides: 7. Here the CDR3 DNA reads TGTGCCAGCAGCCCGGGACTAGCGGGGACGGGTGAGCAGTTCTTC. Residues: CASSPGLAGTGEQFF.

The chain joins TRBV7-3 to TRBJ1-5; tentatively, D is TRBD1 (5 bases). The germline V and J ends were trimmed by 3 bases and 6 bases, with 21 bases remaining between them. Germline V gives CDR1 SGHTA, CDR2 FQGTGA. The CDR3 has 17 residues. CDR3 in DNA: TGTGCCAGCAGCTTTGAACAGGCTGTAGCTGTCGGTCAGCCCCAGCATTTT. It yields the protein CASSFEQAVAVGQPQHF.

This clonotype turned up a few times. This sequence joins TRBV6-2 or TRBV6-3 and TRBJ2-3, with 8 bases aligning to TRBD1. The CDR3 runs to 14 residues. The V and J ends lost 6 bases and 2 bases, in that order; junction bases with no gene match: 4. Germline V gene sequence: CDR1 MNHEY, CDR2 SVGEGT. CDR3 in DNA: TGTGCCAGCAGCCACCAGGGGGCCACAGATACGCAGTATTTT. It codes for CASSHQGATDTQYF.

There are a few counts of this clonotype. The genes are TRBV30 and TRBJ2-5, with D possibly TRBD1 on 6 matching bases. The V end was cut by 2 bases, the J end by 7 bases, with 14 bases between. The CDR3 covers 13 residues. From germline, CDR1 is GTSNPN and CDR2 SVGIG (reference sequence). In DNA, the CDR3 is TGTGCCTGGAGTCCCCCAGGGGTTGTGACCCAGTACTTC. Its protein product is CAWSPPGVVTQYF.

CDR3 sequence reads: CASPFPGGTGTEAFF. The DNA for the CDR3 is TGTGCCAGCCCCTTTCCCGGCGGCACGGGAACTGAAGCTTTCTTT. This chain connects TRBV7-9 to TRBJ1-1; no reliable D call. Trimming removed 8 bases from V and 5 bases from J, with 21 bases in between. Germline V gene lookup returns CDR1 SEHNR and CDR2 FQNEAQ (reference sequence). The CDR3 runs to 15 residues. Full variable domain (missing parts from reference TRBV7-9 and TRBJ1-1): DTGVSQNPRHKITKRGQNVTFRCDPISEHNRLYWYRQTLGQGPEFLTYFQNEAQLEKSRLLSDRFSAERPKGSFSTLEIQRTEQGDSAMYLCASPFPGGTGTEAFFGQGTRLTVV.

The V and J genes are TRBV6-2 or TRBV6-3 and TRBJ2-1, with D possibly matching TRBD1 (5 bases). Germline CDR1 MNHEY, CDR2 SVGEGT. The CDR3 consists of 13 residues. V dropped 8 bases and J dropped 13 bases, with 21 bases sitting between them. The CDR3 DNA is TGTGCCAGCGCTGATGCAAGGACACCTAAACAGTTCTTC. This encodes CASADARTPKQFF.

The chain combines TRBV29-1 with TRBJ1-2, with 9 bases that match TRBD1. The CDR3 totals 13 residues. CDR1 SQVTM and CDR2 ANQGSEA come from the germline V gene. With V trimmed by 7 bases and J by 3 bases, 6 bases remained unmatched. Written as DNA, the CDR3 is TGCAGCGGGCCGGGACAGGGCCACTATGGCTACACCTTC. Amino acids: CSGPGQGHYGYTF.

The rearrangement joins TRBV6-5 to TRBJ2-1; D might be TRBD1 (6 bases). The V and J ends lost 4 bases and 0 bases respectively, with 10 bases between them. Germline V lookup: CDR1 MNHEY, CDR2 SVGAGI. The CDR3 is made up of 15 amino acids. The CDR3 DNA sequence: TGTGCCAGCAGTTTCACAGGGAGCTCCTACAATGAGCAGTTCTTC. Amino acids: CASSFTGSSYNEQFF.

The chain is built from TRBV6-2 or TRBV6-3 and TRBJ2-7; D call uncertain. The germline V gene encodes CDR1 MNHEY and CDR2 SVGEGT. The CDR3 totals 17 residues. Trimming cost V 2 bases and J 7 bases, with 24 bases left between them. The chain's CDR3 is CASSYESGGRSYPEQYF. In DNA, the CDR3 is TGTGCCAGCAGTTACGAGTCGGGTGGCAGATCCTACCCGGAGCAGTACTTC.

This clonotype appeared a few times. The genes are TRBV13 and TRBJ1-2, with D perhaps matching TRBD1 (5 bases). This CDR3 comprises 15 residues. V lost 5 bases and J 2 bases, leaving 15 bases between the germline ends. Germline V lookup: CDR1 PRHDT, CDR2 FYEKMQ (reference sequence). The CDR3 is CASSGRDGRNYGYTF. The CDR3 region has the DNA TGTGCCAGCAGCGGACGGGACGGAAGAAACTATGGCTACACCTTC. Looking up the rest from reference TRBV13 and TRBJ1-2 gives the full variable domain: AAGVIQSPRHLIKEKRETATLKCYPIPRHDTVYWYQQGPGQDPQFLISFYEKMQSDKGSIPDRFSAQQFSDYHSELNMSSLELGDSALYFCASSGRDGRNYGYTFGSGTRLTVV.

This clonotype has just a few counts. The genes are TRBV6-2 or TRBV6-3 and TRBJ2-7, with 7 nucleotides matching TRBD2. V gave up 4 bases and J gave up 4 bases; unmatched junction bases: 19. This CDR3 spans 18 amino acids. Germline CDR1 is MNHEY and CDR2 is SVGEGT. The CDR3 loop is CASSSFGEGQSQQYEQYF. The CDR3, as DNA: TGTGCCAGCAGTTCCTTTGGGGAGGGGCAGAGCCAACAGTACGAGCAGTACTTC.

There are a few counts of this clonotype. The genes are TRBV6-1 and TRBJ2-7; D remains unclear. Germline V gives CDR1 MNHNS, CDR2 SASEGT. The CDR3 totals 13 residues. Trimming removed 6 bases at V and 2 bases at J, with 11 bases between. CDR3 DNA sequence: TGTGCCAGCAGAGACCCAGAGGCCTACGAGCAGTACTTC. Its translation is CASRDPEAYEQYF.

The V gene is TRBV7-8, the J gene TRBJ2-7, with D unclear. Trimming removed 1 base from V and 4 bases from J, with 8 bases in between. Looked up from germline, CDR1 is SGHVS and CDR2 is FQNEAQ. The CDR3 is 13 amino acids. This CDR3 reads CASSLEVPYEQYF. CDR3 nucleotide sequence: TGTGCCAGCAGCTTAGAAGTCCCTTACGAGCAGTACTTC.

Note on this clonotype: Since a much larger clone is just one base distant, this may be a read error. This chain uses TRBV24-1 with TRBJ2-1; D is perhaps TRBD1 (5 bases). The CDR3 spans 14 residues. Germline assignment: CDR1 KGHDR and CDR2 SFDVKD. Trimming took 2 bases from V and 12 from J, leaving 16 bases between them. The CDR3 is CATSDSSGPWGQFF. CDR3 DNA sequence: TGTGCCACCAGTGATTCGTCAGGGCCGTGGGGGCAGTTCTTC.

The table lists this clonotype with many counts. This chain connects TRBV7-8 to TRBJ1-2, with TRBD1 as a possible D gene (6 bases). V gave up 4 bases and J gave up 4 bases, with 16 bases separating them. Germline V gene lookup returns CDR1 SGHVS and CDR2 FQNEAQ. The CDR3 extends over 15 amino acids. The CDR3: CASSSSPGAAYGYTF. CDR3 nucleotide sequence: TGTGCCAGCAGCTCCTCCCCAGGGGCGGCCTATGGCTACACCTTC.